Listed below are T cell receptor beta chains from one sample, sequenced in a study of shared T cell receptors in the human thymus. TCRdb's copy holds only in-frame clones and misses some; the assay was immunoSEQ multiplex PCR. The data show 600,000 or so clones, 87% seen once. These records were also assigned to another study, of human thymus T cells.

Sequencing was done on a sample of thymocytes. These receptors were taken from a boy under three years old with a congenital heart defect. Each CDR3 is given with its conserved first and last residue. The D gene is left open where the match is weak. Clone size is not always given. Where it is, it says once, few, many or a class for expanded clones.

j_call | d_call | cdr3_length | clone_size | v_call | cdr3_nt | cdr3_aa
TRBJ2-5 | - | 16 | - | TRBV10-3 | TGTGCCATCAGTGAATCGGGACAAGAGGGGCAAGAGACCCAGTACTTC | CAISESGQEGQETQYF
TRBJ1-5 | - | 17 | once | TRBV6-1 | TGTGCCAGCAGTGAGCGGGGTCCATCTTTGGGCAATCAGCCCCAGCATTTT | CASSERGPSLGNQPQHF
TRBJ1-1 | - | 17 | - | TRBV9 | TGTGCCAGCAGCGTAGGGCGGGGAGGGGACACCTACACTGAAGCTTTCTTT | CASSVGRGGDTYTEAFF
TRBJ2-3 | - | 15 | - | TRBV21-1 | TGTGCCAGCAGCATCGAGCGGGAGAGGGCAGATACGCAGTATTTT | CASSIERERADTQYF
TRBJ1-1 | - | 15 | - | TRBV5-1 | TGCGCCAGCGGACTCGGACAGAACGGGCACACTGAAGCTTTCTTT | CASGLGQNGHTEAFF
TRBJ2-5 | TRBD2 | 13 | - | TRBV5-6 | TGTGCCAGCGGCTGGGGCGGGGGGGAGACCCAGTACTTC | CASGWGGGETQYF
TRBJ2-7 | - | 14 | - | TRBV7-2 | TGTGCCAGCAGCTTAGTCATCCGGGGCTACGAGCAGTACTTC | CASSLVIRGYEQYF
TRBJ2-1 | - | 14 | - | TRBV9 | TGTGCCAGCAGCGTAGATGGCTTAATGAATGAGCAGTTCTTC | CASSVDGLMNEQFF
TRBJ2-7 | - | 14 | - | TRBV4-3 | TGCGCCAGCCCCCTTCAGAGGGCGGACTACGAGCAGTACTTC | CASPLQRADYEQYF
TRBJ1-5 | - | 13 | - | TRBV27 | TGTGCCAGCAGTTTTGACTTCAGTCAGCCCCAGCATTTT | CASSFDFSQPQHF
TRBJ1-2 | TRBD1 | 12 | - | TRBV2 | TGTGCCAGCAGTTGGGACAGGGATGGCTACACCTTC | CASSWDRDGYTF
TRBJ2-1 | TRBD1 | 15 | - | TRBV4-1 | TGCGCCAGCAGCCAAGATCAGGACAGGGTCAATGAGCAGTTCTTC | CASSQDQDRVNEQFF
TRBJ2-7 | - | 15 | - | TRBV6-5 | TGTGCCAGCAGTTCATCTTTAGCGGAAGCCTACGAGCAGTACTTC | CASSSSLAEAYEQYF
TRBJ2-2 | - | 13 | - | TRBV11-3 | TGTGCCAGCAGCCCCAAAAACACCGGGGAGCTGTTTTTT | CASSPKNTGELFF
TRBJ2-2 | TRBD1 | 18 | - | TRBV10-3 | TGTGCCATCAGTGACCCGAGGGGACAGGGGGCCCCCACCGGGGAGCTGTTTTTT | CAISDPRGQGAPTGELFF
TRBJ2-3 | TRBD2 | 20 | - | TRBV15 | TGTGCCACCAGCAGAGGGTTAAAAGCGGGAGGGCCTGAAGGCCCAGATACGCAGTATTTT | CATSRGLKAGGPEGPDTQYF
TRBJ2-1 | TRBD2 | 14 | - | TRBV27 | TGTGCCAGCCTAACTAGCGAAGGCCACAATGAGCAGTTCTTC | CASLTSEGHNEQFF
TRBJ1-6 | TRBD1 | 14 | - | TRBV5-6 | TGTGCCAGCAGCTTGAAAGGGGGCGGGTCCCCCCTCCACTTT | CASSLKGGGSPLHF
TRBJ2-6 | - | 14 | - | TRBV28 | TGTGCCAGCAGTTTTCCCGGAGAGGCCAACGTCCTGACTTTC | CASSFPGEANVLTF
TRBJ1-4 | - | 15 | - | TRBV5-1 | TGCGCCAGCAGCTTGGCCGGAGGTCATAATGAAAAACTGTTTTTT | CASSLAGGHNEKLFF
TRBJ2-1 | - | 16 | - | TRBV2 | TGTGCCAGCAGTGAGCTTGCCACCAGAGGTGAGGGTGAGCAGTTCTTC | CASSELATRGEGEQFF
TRBJ2-7 | - | 15 | - | TRBV5-1 | TGCGCCAGCAGCCCCTCGGACAGGGAGGGTTACGAGCAGTACTTC | CASSPSDREGYEQYF
TRBJ1-3 | - | 14 | few | TRBV28 | TGTGCCAGCAGTTTGCTGGCCTCTGGAAACACCATATATTTT | CASSLLASGNTIYF
TRBJ1-5 | - | 17 | - | TRBV27 | TGTGCCAGCAGTAATAGTTCGACATTACCTAGCAATCAGCCCCAGCATTTT | CASSNSSTLPSNQPQHF
TRBJ2-7 | TRBD1 | 14 | - | TRBV5-1 | TGCGCCAGCAGCTTCAGACAGGGTACCTACGAGCAGTACTTC | CASSFRQGTYEQYF
TRBJ2-6 | TRBD1 | 18 | - | TRBV4-3 | TGCGCCAGCAGCCATGACGGGACAGCCAGCTCTGGGGCCAACGTCCTGACTTTC | CASSHDGTASSGANVLTF
TRBJ1-2 | - | 14 | - | TRBV9 | TGTGCCAGCAGCGTAGGCCAGGGGTATGATGGCTACACCTTC | CASSVGQGYDGYTF
TRBJ2-2 | TRBD2 | 14 | - | TRBV10-3 | TGTGCCATCAGCACTAGCGGGAAGACCGGGGAGCTGTTTTTT | CAISTSGKTGELFF